Shown below are 4 T cell receptor beta chains from a single sample sequenced in a study of human T cells and chemical hapten exposure. TCRdb passed the RACE reads through MiXCR, listing each CDR3 protein once. The sample includes 100,000 to 150,000 distinct CDR3 sequences, around 13% of them seen just once. The time point denotes: patch test 1, 2 weeks after DPC sensitization. This sample's treatment: therapeutic diphenylcyclopropenone sensitization with weekly scalp DPC. The sample here was whole blood, taken in connection with sensitization to the hapten diphenylcyclopropenone (DPC). The receptors were gathered from a man between 18 and 29 years old with alopecia areata. Some clones in this sample may be carry-over from other donors' samples.

The chain is built from TRBV5-6 and TRBJ1-1; tentative D call: TRBD1 (6 bases). Germline-derived CDR1 and CDR2 are SGHDT and YYEEEE. CDR3 length: 14 amino acids. Trimming left V 0 bases short and J 3 bases short, with 9 bases between. The CDR3 sequence: CASSLGRGHTEAFF. DNA of the CDR3: TGTGCCAGCAGCTTGGGACGGGGGCACACTGAAGCTTTCTTT.

V gene TRBV10-3 combines with J gene TRBJ2-1; D is possibly TRBD2 (6 bases). Germline V gene data show CDR1 as ENHRY and CDR2 as SYGVKD. V was pared by 3 bases and J by 5 bases, with 17 bases between. This CDR3 spans 16 amino acids. CDR3 nucleotide sequence: TGTGCCATCAGTGATTGGGGCGGGGTGATGAACAATGAGCAGTTCTTC. The encoded protein is CAISDWGGVMNNEQFF.

This clonotype was seen only a few times. The chain links TRBV6-1 to TRBJ1-6, with D perhaps matching TRBD1 (5 bases). V lost 6 bases and J 0 bases, leaving 12 bases between the germline ends. CDR1 MNHNS and CDR2 SASEGT come from the germline V gene. There are 16 residues in the CDR3. CDR3 region: CASSGGGLSYNSPLHF. The CDR3 DNA sequence: TGTGCCAGCAGCGGCGGGGGTCTCTCCTATAATTCACCCCTCCACTTT.

This clonotype was recorded a few times. The chain employs TRBV6-1 and TRBJ2-6, with D perhaps assigned TRBD1 or TRBD2 (5 bases each). The germline gives CDR1 MNHNS, CDR2 SASEGT. Trimming left V 8 bases short and J 4 bases short, with 15 bases between. The length of the CDR3 is 15 residues. CDR3 amino acids: CASSLRGDGANVLTF. The CDR3 DNA follows: TGTGCCAGCTCCCTGAGAGGGGACGGGGCCAACGTCCTGACTTTC.